Here is one T cell receptor (beta chain) with its context. Its antigen specificity is not known. No qualities accompany the bases; no much larger clone lies one base away. The germline V gene sets CDR1 to MNHEY and CDR2 to SVGAGI. Trimming takes 3 bases from V and 4 bases from J, and the germline ends sit 4 bases apart. The CDR3 measures 11 amino acids from cysteine to phenylalanine. Only the CDR3 DNA stays, 33 bases, in frame from base 1. Library method: the immunoSEQ multiplex PCR assay. Drawn from immuneACCESS, this table holds only the in-frame rearrangements with V and J called that TCRdb kept. Clones are partly lost; checked studies trace under half to an unresolved V gene and leave the rest unexplained. The sample records tens of thousands of clones, more than 75% of which are singletons. In total, the top ten clones hold approximately 2.7% of the sample. This entry comes from a study of T cells after somatic rescue of genetic block (dated by TCRdb to between 2020 and 2021). About the study as a whole: The study assessed how robust, over the long term, a T-cell system was when the system had developed through somatic rescue of a genetic block in T-cell development.

Sequencing was done on a sample of peripheral blood mononuclear cells (PBMCs). The chain uses TRBV6-5 and TRBJ2-7; the D gene assignment is ambiguous. The receptor was isolated from a man in his thirties or forties. At the DNA level, the sequence is TGTGCCAGCAGTTATAGGTACGAGCAGTACTTC. This sequence encodes CASSYRYEQYF.